Shown below are 27 T cell receptor beta chains from a single sample sequenced in a study of T cells in Graves' hyperthyroidism and ophthalmopathy. Researchers amplified the TCR beta CDR3 regions from RNA transcripts. HTBI primers were employed in a first-round RT-PCR of the TCR CDR3. TCRdb independently ran MiXCR on the multiplex PCR reads; one entry per CDR3 protein. This sample yields around 420,000 distinct CDR3 sequences, of which 15% to 19% are seen a single time; around 7.3% belongs to the top ten. The sequencing input was blood. These receptors came from a woman under 30 with Graves' hyperthyroidism.

This clonotype showed up many times. This chain joins TRBV28 and TRBJ1-2; perhaps TRBD1 as D (5 bases). V was shortened by 7 bases and J by 3 bases, with 18 bases between the two germline ends. CDR3 length: 15 residues. Germline assignment: CDR1 MDHEN and CDR2 SYDVKM. In DNA form, the CDR3 reads TGTGCCAGCATGCCGGGCAGGGAGGCTTACTATGGCTACACCTTC. Its protein is CASMPGREAYYGYTF.

The table lists this clonotype with a few counts. The genes are TRBV4-1 and TRBJ1-6; no clear D. With 8 bases removed from V and 13 bases from J, the gap between germline ends came to 18 bases. CDR3 length equals 13 residues. Germline V lookup: CDR1 MGHRA, CDR2 YSYEKL. CDR3: CASRSPGLGPLHF. The CDR3 DNA reads as TGCGCCAGCCGCAGTCCGGGCCTTGGGCCCCTCCACTTT.

This clonotype was seen repeatedly, ten times or more. This sequence joins TRBV2 and TRBJ2-2, with D perhaps TRBD1 or TRBD2 (5 bases each). Germline V lookup: CDR1 SNHLY, CDR2 FYNNEI. With 3 bases removed from V and 3 bases from J, the gap between germline ends came to 11 bases. The length of the CDR3 is 15 residues. CDR3 nucleotides: TGTGCCAGCAGTGATGGGGGTACGGACACCGGGGAGCTGTTTTTT. Translating gives CASSDGGTDTGELFF.

V usage is TRBV6-1 and J usage is TRBJ1-2, with 10 bases fitting TRBD1. Germline V gene lookup returns CDR1 MNHNS and CDR2 SASEGT. The junction had 8 bases not matched to a gene; V was cut back by 10 bases and J by 3 bases. This CDR3 contains 14 residues. In DNA form, the CDR3 reads TGTGCCAACAGACAGGGGGCAAGGGACTATGGCTACACCTTC. Residues: CANRQGARDYGYTF.

This clonotype showed up many times. The chain joins TRBV28 to TRBJ1-2; no firm D call. The CDR3 consists of 12 residues. Trimming left V 2 bases short and J 9 bases short, with 10 bases between. Germline CDR1 MDHEN, CDR2 SYDVKM. The CDR3: CASSLPVHRYTF. CDR3 coding DNA: TGTGCCAGCAGTTTACCCGTCCACCGCTACACCTTC.

This clonotype was counted at least ten times. This sequence joins TRBV11-3 and TRBJ2-5; no reliable D call. Trimming left V 3 bases short and J 0 bases short, with 2 bases between. Germline CDR1 reads SGHNT; CDR2 reads YENEEA. The CDR3 is made up of 12 amino acids. The CDR3 DNA reads TGTGCCAGCAGCTTGAACCAAGAGACCCAGTACTTC. This sequence encodes CASSLNQETQYF.

This clonotype was seen at least ten times. V usage is TRBV28 and J usage is TRBJ1-5, with D perhaps TRBD1 (5 bases). Germline CDR1 is MDHEN and CDR2 is SYDVKM. The length of the CDR3 is 15 residues. V lost 7 bases and J 4 bases, leaving 17 bases between the germline ends. The CDR3 DNA follows: TGTGCCAGCATGATCTGGGACGCCAGAAATCAGCCCCAGCATTTT. This gives the protein CASMIWDARNQPQHF.

This clonotype showed up many times. The chain couples TRBV30 to TRBJ2-2; no clear D gene. The CDR3 is made up of 14 amino acids. Per the germline V gene, CDR1 is GTSNPN and CDR2 is SVGIG (reference sequence). Deletions cut 5 bases from V and 0 bases from J, with 10 bases between. CDR3 sequence: CAWRIRANTGELFF. The CDR3 DNA is TGTGCCTGGCGGATCAGAGCGAACACCGGGGAGCTGTTTTTT. Based on the CDR3 plus reference TRBV30 and TRBJ2-2, the full variable domain is SQTIHQWPATLVQPVGSPLSLECTVEGTSNPNLYWYRQAAGRGLQLLFYSVGIGQISSEVPQNLSASRPQDRQFILSSKKLLLSDSGFYLCAWRIRANTGELFFGEGSRLTVL.

This clonotype was counted at least ten times. The CDR3 region is CASSLEDPYNSPLHF. CDR3 nucleotide sequence: TGTGCCAGCAGCTTGGAAGATCCGTATAATTCACCCCTCCACTTT. The chain joins TRBV5-5 to TRBJ1-6; D is ambiguous. Germline CDR1 SGHKS, CDR2 YYEKEE (reference sequence). V lost 0 bases and J 4 bases, leaving 8 bases between the germline ends. This CDR3 is 15 amino acids long. The entire variable domain, with the rest obtained from reference TRBV5-5 and TRBJ1-6, is as follows: DAGVTQSPTHLIKTRGQQVTLRCSPISGHKSVSWYQQVLGQGPQFIFQYYEKEERGRGNFPDRFSARQFPNYSSELNVNALLLGDSALYLCASSLEDPYNSPLHFGNGTRLTVT.

This chain links TRBV11-2 with TRBJ2-2; D assignment may be TRBD1 or TRBD2 (5 bases each). Germline V gene lookup returns CDR1 SGHAT and CDR2 FQNNGV. Trimming stripped 3 bases from V and 8 bases from J, with 16 bases between. CDR3 length: 15 amino acids. The CDR3 DNA follows: TGTGCCAGCAGCTTGGTTTCTGGGACGTCTGGGGAGCTGTTTTTT. Translating gives CASSLVSGTSGELFF.

With regard to this clonotype: This may be a read error, as it is one base from a much larger clone. No conserved phenylalanine or tryptophan is present at the end of the CDR3, so a read error is the likely explanation. The V gene is TRBV12-3 or TRBV12-4, the J gene TRBJ2-7, with a weak D call TRBD1 (6 bases). V lost 5 bases and J lost 3, with 8 bases in between. The CDR3 is made up of 12 amino acids. CDR3 amino acids: CASSVDSYEQYL. CDR3 bases: TGTGCCAGCAGTGTGGACAGCTACGAGCAGTACCTC.

This clonotype was recorded at least ten times. The genes are TRBV10-3 and TRBJ2-7; 8 positions agree with TRBD2. Per germline, CDR1 ENHRY and CDR2 SYGVKD. Losses at the gene ends were 6 bases for V and 4 bases for J; bases not matched to a gene: 5. CDR3 length: 13 amino acids. The CDR3 protein is CAIRFGTSYEQYF. CDR3 coding DNA: TGTGCCATCAGATTCGGGACTAGTTACGAGCAGTACTTC.

The chain has TRBV5-1 and TRBJ1-3; D is unresolved. V was pared by 1 base and J by 0 bases, with 11 bases between. The CDR3 consists of 16 residues. CDR1 is SGHRS, CDR2 YFSETQ, per germline. The CDR3 loop is CASSLNIISSGNTIYF. CDR3 in DNA: TGCGCCAGCAGCTTGAACATTATTAGCTCTGGAAACACCATATATTTT.

This clonotype was recorded many times. CDR3 in DNA: TGTGCCAGCAGTTTCGGACAGGTTAAGTACTATGGCTACACCTTC. Encoded protein: CASSFGQVKYYGYTF. V and J are TRBV5-5 and TRBJ1-2; TRBD1 matches 7 bases. Trimming at V came to 5 bases and at J to 3 bases, leaving 10 bases not matched to a gene. The CDR3 runs 15 residues. CDR1 is SGHKS, CDR2 YYEKEE, per germline (reference sequence).

This clonotype has only a few counts. The chain employs TRBV19 and TRBJ1-3; D is unresolved. The ends were cut back, 3 bases at V and 0 bases at J, with 9 bases in the middle. The CDR3 contains 15 residues. The germline V gene has CDR1 LNHDA and CDR2 SQIVND (reference sequence). The CDR3 loop reads CASSISTSSGNTIYF. The CDR3 DNA sequence: TGTGCCAGTAGTATTTCGACGAGCTCTGGAAACACCATATATTTT.

In the case of this clonotype: Possible read error: a much larger clone is one base away. The genes are TRBV20-1 and TRBJ2-7; 10 positions match TRBD2. Germline CDR1 is DFQATT and CDR2 is SNEGSKA (reference sequence). The CDR3 contains 13 residues. CDR3 region: CSASGTSVYEQHF. For the CDR3, the DNA is TGCAGTGCTTCCGGGACTAGCGTCTACGAGCAGCACTTC.

Notes on this clonotype: This may stem from a read error, because a much larger clone lies one nucleotide away. V is TRBV2 and J is TRBJ1-4, with unresolved D. The CDR3 has 15 residues. Germline CDR1 is SNHLY and CDR2 is FYNNEI. The CDR3: CASSELRQAREKLSF. CDR3 nucleotide sequence: TGTGCCAGCAGTGAACTGCGACAAGCGAGGGAAAAACTGTCTTTT.

The chain employs TRBV25-1 and TRBJ1-2; no definite D call. Germline CDR1 and CDR2: MGHDK and SYGVNS. The CDR3 covers 14 residues. Trimming cost V 4 bases and J 4 bases, with 13 bases left between them. The CDR3 nucleotides read TGTGCCAGCAGTGGTCCACGGGGTTTCTATGGCTACACCTTC. Its protein is CASSGPRGFYGYTF.

This clonotype was detected a few times. The chain links TRBV7-3 to TRBJ2-1, with D perhaps matching TRBD2 (5 bases). CDR1 is SGHTA and CDR2 is FQGTGA in the germline V gene. The CDR3 has 14 amino acids. V lost 5 bases, J lost 0 bases, and 8 bases lay in between. CDR3 amino acids: CASSDGDSYNEQFF. In DNA, the CDR3 is TGTGCCAGCAGCGACGGGGACTCCTACAATGAGCAGTTCTTC.

This clonotype was recorded at least ten times. This chain joins TRBV6-5 and TRBJ2-5; the D gene is possibly TRBD2 (6 bases). V dropped 1 base and J dropped 1 base, with 10 bases sitting between them. Per the germline V gene, CDR1 is MNHEY and CDR2 is SVGAGI. The length of the CDR3 is 15 residues. The CDR3 spells CASSYFGGRQETQYF. CDR3 in DNA: TGTGCCAGCAGTTACTTCGGGGGACGCCAAGAGACCCAGTACTTC.

The table lists this clonotype with many counts. The J gene is TRBJ1-5, the V gene TRBV30, with 8 bases fitting TRBD1. CDR3 length: 13 amino acids. Germline CDR1 reads GTSNPN; CDR2 reads SVGIG (reference sequence). Unmatched junction bases numbered 3, after V lost 4 bases and J lost 4 bases. CDR3 nucleotide sequence: TGTGCCTGGACGGACAGGGCTAATCAGCCCCAGCATTTT. Protein sequence: CAWTDRANQPQHF.

Notes on this clonotype: Given a much more abundant clone one base away, this may be a read error. This rearrangement joins TRBV14 to TRBJ2-7; D call uncertain. The CDR3 has 12 residues. The ends were cut back, 8 bases at V and 0 bases at J, with 8 bases in the middle. The germline CDR1 and CDR2 sequences are SGHDN and FVKESK. The CDR3 DNA reads as TGTGCCAGCGGCGATATCTCCTACGAGCAGTACTTC. Encoded protein: CASGDISYEQYF.

This clonotype was seen at least ten times. The rearrangement links TRBV12-3 or TRBV12-4 to TRBJ2-1; a possible D gene is TRBD1 (5 bases). V was clipped by 5 bases and J by 3 bases, with 11 bases between them. The CDR3 is made up of 14 amino acids. The CDR3 nucleotides read TGTGCCAGCAGTCCCGACAGTTTCTACAATGAGCAGTTCTTC. Encoded protein: CASSPDSFYNEQFF.

This clonotype was picked up many times. The chain employs TRBV12-3 or TRBV12-4 and TRBJ2-7; a possible D gene is TRBD2 (7 bases). CDR3 length equals 14 residues. V lost 2 bases, J lost 2 bases, and 10 bases lay in between. The CDR3 is CASSLTGGPYEQYF. The CDR3 nucleotides read TGTGCCAGCAGTTTAACGGGGGGCCCCTACGAGCAGTACTTC.

The rearrangement uses TRBV13 and TRBJ1-1; 8 bases are a match to TRBD1. J lost 5 bases, V lost 0 bases, and 8 bases had no gene match. CDR3 size: 16 residues. CDR1 PRHDT and CDR2 FYEKMQ come from the germline V gene (reference sequence). For the CDR3, the DNA is TGTGCCAGCAGCTTAGGCCTAGGACAGGGTGGGACTGAAGCTTTCTTT. This gives the protein CASSLGLGQGGTEAFF. The variable domain in full, completed from reference TRBV13 and TRBJ1-1, reads AAGVIQSPRHLIKEKRETATLKCYPIPRHDTVYWYQQGPGQDPQFLISFYEKMQSDKGSIPDRFSAQQFSDYHSELNMSSLELGDSALYFCASSLGLGQGGTEAFFGQGTRLTVV.

The DNA for the CDR3 is TGCAGTGCTAGAGATGACAGGGGATTGAGGGCTTTCTTT. Translating it yields CSARDDRGLRAFF. The chain couples TRBV20-1 to TRBJ1-1; 8 bases map to TRBD1. V trimming: 0 bases; J trimming: 11 bases; junction bases outside the gene matches: 8. CDR1 is DFQATT and CDR2 is SNEGSKA in the germline V gene (reference sequence). The CDR3 sequence is 13 residues long.

This clonotype was detected only a few times. This chain connects TRBV12-5 to TRBJ2-2, with a weak D call TRBD1 (6 bases). The CDR3 contains 18 residues. From germline, CDR1 is LGHNT and CDR2 FRNRAP. Trimming stripped 5 bases from V and 1 base from J, with 20 bases between. The CDR3 is CASGVTLVGAENTGELFF. In DNA, the CDR3 is TGTGCTAGTGGTGTCACTCTCGTGGGGGCCGAGAACACCGGGGAGCTGTTTTTT.